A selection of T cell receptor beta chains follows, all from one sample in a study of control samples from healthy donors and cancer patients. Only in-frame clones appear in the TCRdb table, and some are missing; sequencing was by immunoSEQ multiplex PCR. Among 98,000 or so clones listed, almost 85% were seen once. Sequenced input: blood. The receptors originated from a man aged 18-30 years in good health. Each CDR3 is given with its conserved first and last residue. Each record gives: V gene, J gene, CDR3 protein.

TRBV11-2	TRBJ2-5	CASSGGIQETQYF
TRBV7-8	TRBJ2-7	CASTPPSGGSYEQYF
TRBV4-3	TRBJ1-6	CASSQGGGSVSPLHF
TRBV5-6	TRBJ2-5	CASSPSGGLQETQYF
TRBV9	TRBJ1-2	CASSLRDRDGYTF
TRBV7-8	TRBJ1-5	CASSVDREGQPQHF
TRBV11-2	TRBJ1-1	CASSLSRGHTEAFF
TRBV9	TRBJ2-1	CASSVGASGAHEQFF
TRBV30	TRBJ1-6	CAWKFSEDSPLHF
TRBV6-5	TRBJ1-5	CASRGPGPGHF
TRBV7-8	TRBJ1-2	CASSLIRQAVNYGYTF
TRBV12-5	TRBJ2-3	CASGLSGGGDTQYF
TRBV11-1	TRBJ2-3	CASSLQAGGDTQYF
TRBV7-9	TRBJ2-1	CASSQFGGTGWHEQFF
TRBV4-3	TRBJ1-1	CASSRNSGKNTEAFF
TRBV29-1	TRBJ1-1	CSVLAQGGNTEAFF
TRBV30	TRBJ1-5	CAWSVIRHQPQHF
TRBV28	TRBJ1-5	CASSLDQPQHF
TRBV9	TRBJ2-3	CASSRTGGYTDTQYF
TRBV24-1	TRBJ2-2	CATSDFKNTGELFF
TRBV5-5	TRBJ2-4	CASSLGNIQYF
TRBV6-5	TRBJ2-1	CASSSDRGFNEQFF
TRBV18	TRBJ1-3	CASSPLPRQESSGNTIYF
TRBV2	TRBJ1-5	CASGLTGSSNQPQHF
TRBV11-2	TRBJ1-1	CASSLVRGLSSNTEAFF
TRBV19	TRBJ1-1	CASSPLYRNTEAFF
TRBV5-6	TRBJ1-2	CASSLYGAHGYTF
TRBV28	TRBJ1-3	CASRPPLGSGNTIYF
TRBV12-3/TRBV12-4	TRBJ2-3	CASSLTGTSTQYF
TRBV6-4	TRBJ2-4	CASSDSGLGIQYF
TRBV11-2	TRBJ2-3	CASSLVYGYRGPTDTQYF
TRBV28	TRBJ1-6	CASSLISSSWNSPLHF
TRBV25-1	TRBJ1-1	CASSEYSREAFF
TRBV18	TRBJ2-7	CASSTSGTKQVYEQYF
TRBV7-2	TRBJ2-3	CASSLVPDTQYF
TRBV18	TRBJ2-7	CASSPPGAGGIGEQYF
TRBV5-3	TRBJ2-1	CARSRDRGLNTYNEQFF
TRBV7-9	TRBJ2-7	CASSFQRGSYEQYF
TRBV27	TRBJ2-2	CASRRGRGATGELFF
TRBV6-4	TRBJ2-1	CASSETSGAYNEQFF
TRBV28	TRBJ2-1	CASSPSRYNEQFF
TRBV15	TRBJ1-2	CATSSLRGVTNYGYTF
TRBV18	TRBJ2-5	CASSPRQGMVETQYF
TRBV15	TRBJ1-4	CATSRKKRTGGDEKLFF
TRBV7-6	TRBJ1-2	CASSLWTGDDGYTF
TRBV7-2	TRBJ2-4	CASSLDGAWGIQYF
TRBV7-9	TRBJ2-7	CASSLGQVSYEQYF
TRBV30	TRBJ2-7	CAWTLNSGGSYEQYF
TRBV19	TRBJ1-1	CASSIQAYPSEAFF
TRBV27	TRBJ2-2	CASPMSRGELFF
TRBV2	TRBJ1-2	CASTELWEYGYTF
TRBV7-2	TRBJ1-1	CASSFGGRAFF
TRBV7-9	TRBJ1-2	CASSLTGDYGYTF
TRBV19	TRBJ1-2	CASSIDSLRRGYTF
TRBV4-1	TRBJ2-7	CASSSDRSYEQYF
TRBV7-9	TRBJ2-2	CASSFVPGLVPGELFF